A single sample is the source of the 27 T cell receptor beta chains below, sequenced in a study of cytomegalovirus exposure and HLA in healthy donors. PCR involved 60 Vbeta and 13 Jbeta primers. The data were produced by immunoSEQ multiplex PCR, yet TCRdb's version contains in-frame clones alone and is incomplete. Among more than 150,000 clones listed, roughly 87% were seen once. Sequences were obtained from PBMCs. The receptors were gathered from a girl under three years old in good health and CMV-seronegative.

This chain uses TRBV29-1 with TRBJ1-2, with D possibly matching TRBD1 (6 bases). The germline V and J ends were trimmed by 5 bases and 4 bases, with 23 bases remaining between them. The CDR3 has 16 amino acids. Germline CDR1 is SQVTM and CDR2 is ANQGSEA. The CDR3 here is CSVRQGKVGYGYGYTF. The CDR3 nucleotides read TGCAGCGTTCGGCAGGGGAAGGTGGGCTATGGCTATGGCTACACCTTC.

This chain connects TRBV15 to TRBJ1-5; D may be TRBD1 (6 bases). Germline CDR1 reads LNHNV; CDR2 reads YYDKDF (reference sequence). The germline V and J ends were trimmed by 0 bases and 6 bases, with 12 bases remaining between them. The CDR3 runs 15 residues. The CDR3 loop is CATSRDPRGGQPQHF. DNA for the CDR3: TGTGCCACCAGCAGAGATCCCAGGGGTGGTCAGCCCCAGCATTTT.

CDR3 bases: TGTGCCAGCAGCCAGGGACAGGGAAATAATTCACCCCTCCACTTT. Amino acid sequence: CASSQGQGNNSPLHF. The chain has TRBV14 and TRBJ1-6; 9 nucleotides match TRBD1. This CDR3 has 15 residues. CDR1 and CDR2 from the germline V gene are SGHDN and FVKESK. Trimming at V came to 3 bases and at J to 5 bases, leaving 2 bases not matched to a gene.

V gene TRBV5-1 combines with J gene TRBJ1-6, with 7 bases that match TRBD1. Germline loops: CDR1 SGHRS, CDR2 YFSETQ. This CDR3 contains 16 residues. V shed 4 bases and J 6 bases; nucleotides not matched to a gene: 10. CDR3 nucleotides: TGCGCCAGCAGCCCCGGAGGCAGGGGGATTAATTCACCCCTCCACTTT. Protein product: CASSPGGRGINSPLHF.

The rearrangement links TRBV6-1 to TRBJ1-5, with D perhaps TRBD1 (6 bases). V was shortened by 4 bases and J by 0 bases, with 10 bases between the two germline ends. Germline CDR1 MNHNS, CDR2 SASEGT. CDR3 size: 15 residues. CDR3 region: CASSVGRGSNQPQHF. The CDR3 DNA follows: TGTGCCAGCAGTGTCGGCAGGGGTAGCAATCAGCCCCAGCATTTT.

The chain has TRBV19 and TRBJ1-2, with a tentative D call TRBD1 (5 bases). Germline V gene data show CDR1 as LNHDA and CDR2 as SQIVND (reference sequence). V was cut by 0 bases and J by 4 bases, with 15 bases left in between. The CDR3 contains 16 residues. In nucleotides, the CDR3 is TGTGCCAGTAGTATAGATCGGGAGGGGAGCTCCTATGGCTACACCTTC. The encoded protein is CASSIDREGSSYGYTF.

V is TRBV29-1 and J is TRBJ2-3; no reliable D call. Trimming left V 4 bases short and J 4 bases short, with 12 bases between. The CDR3 extends over 13 amino acids. The germline CDR1 and CDR2 sequences are SQVTM and ANQGSEA. The DNA of the CDR3 is TGCAGCGTTGCCCAGATGGCGGCAGATACGCAGTATTTT. It codes for CSVAQMAADTQYF.

The chain is built from TRBV5-1 and TRBJ2-7; the D gene is possibly TRBD1 (5 bases). The CDR3 is made up of 12 amino acids. With 1 base removed from V and 6 bases from J, the gap between germline ends came to 8 bases. CDR1 and CDR2 (germline): SGHRS, YFSETQ. The CDR3 coding sequence is TGCGCCAGCAGCTTGCTAGGGGTCGAGCAGTACTTC. It codes for CASSLLGVEQYF.

The chain uses TRBV30 and TRBJ1-5, with D possibly TRBD1 on 5 matching bases. Trimming cost V 1 base and J 6 bases, with 16 bases left between them. This CDR3 spans 15 amino acids. The germline V gene has CDR1 GTSNPN and CDR2 SVGIG (reference sequence). The CDR3 sequence: CAWSGGVGQSQPQHF. CDR3 DNA: TGTGCCTGGAGTGGGGGCGTGGGTCAAAGTCAGCCCCAGCATTTT.

The CDR3 here is CASSLAEGLANSYNEQFF. CDR3 coding DNA: TGTGCCAGCAGCTTAGCGGAAGGTCTAGCGAATTCCTACAATGAGCAGTTCTTC. The chain joins TRBV7-8 to TRBJ2-1, with a weak D call TRBD2 (6 bases). This CDR3 comprises 18 residues. Germline CDR1 reads SGHVS; CDR2 reads FQNEAQ. Trimming cost V 0 bases and J 1 base, with 16 bases left between them. Combining the CDR3 with reference TRBV7-8 and TRBJ2-1 gives the whole variable domain GAGVSQSPRYKVAKRGQDVALRCDPISGHVSLFWYQQALGQGPEFLTYFQNEAQLDKSGLPSDRFFAERPEGSVSTLKIQRTQQEDSAVYLCASSLAEGLANSYNEQFFGPGTRLTVL.

The chain employs TRBV15 and TRBJ1-2, with unresolved D. V lost 5 bases and J 2 bases, leaving 6 bases between the germline ends. This CDR3 is built from 12 residues. Germline CDR1 reads LNHNV; CDR2 reads YYDKDF (reference sequence). The CDR3: CATSSRNYGYTF. In nucleotides, the CDR3 is TGTGCCACCAGCTCTAGGAACTATGGCTACACCTTC.

The CDR3 sequence is CASSWPGDYEQYF. The CDR3 region has the DNA TGTGCCAGCAGCTGGCCGGGGGACTACGAGCAGTACTTC. The rearrangement uses TRBV5-4 and TRBJ2-7; tentative D call: TRBD2 (6 bases). This CDR3 is 13 amino acids long. Germline V gene data show CDR1 as SGHNT and CDR2 as YYREEE (reference sequence). V lost 3 bases and J lost 3, with 10 bases in between.

This chain links TRBV30 with TRBJ1-6; D gene ambiguous. The V gene's germline CDR1 is GTSNPN and CDR2 SVGIG (reference sequence). Trimming cost V 5 bases and J 3 bases, with 8 bases left between them. This CDR3 has 13 residues. The DNA for the CDR3 is TGTGCCTGGTCGGGGTACTATAATTCACCCCTCCACTTT. Its protein product is CAWSGYYNSPLHF.

This clone was seen once. The chain combines TRBV27 with TRBJ1-5; TRBD1 matches 8 bases. The V gene's germline CDR1 is MNHEY and CDR2 SMNVEV (reference sequence). Germline trimming cut 5 bases from V and 1 base from J; bases unmatched to any gene: 4. CDR3 length: 15 residues. The CDR3 region is CASSVDRGSNQPQHF. The CDR3 bases are TGTGCCAGCAGTGTCGACAGGGGAAGCAATCAGCCCCAGCATTTT.

This clone has a single count. J is TRBJ2-5 and V is TRBV12-5; D gene unclear. The J call is in doubt because the DNA end fits TRBJ2-7 better. Germline assignment: CDR1 LGHNT and CDR2 FRNRAP. CDR3 length: 11 residues. CDR3 sequence: CASGLHYEQYF. CDR3 coding DNA: TGTGCTAGTGGTTTACACTACGAGCAGTACTTC.

J is TRBJ1-1 and V is TRBV7-2, with 7 bases identical to TRBD1. Germline CDR1 SGHTA, CDR2 FQGNSA. The CDR3 is 16 residues long. The V and J ends lost 3 bases and 5 bases, in that order; junction bases with no gene match: 12. The CDR3 region is CASSFGGNRGGTEAFF. CDR3 sequence (DNA): TGTGCCAGCAGCTTCGGAGGAAACAGGGGAGGTACTGAAGCTTTCTTT.

The chain links TRBV11-2 to TRBJ2-3, with 13 bases fitting TRBD2. Germline-derived CDR1 and CDR2 are SGHAT and FQNNGV. V was pared by 2 bases and J by 4 bases, with 9 bases of the junction left unmatched. The CDR3 covers 18 residues. The CDR3 bases are TGTGCCAGCAGCTTATCCGGGACTAGCGGGATTCGGGCAGATACGCAGTATTTT. It is translated as CASSLSGTSGIRADTQYF. The whole variable domain, filled in from reference TRBV11-2 and TRBJ2-3, reads EAGVAQSPRYKIIEKRQSVAFWCNPISGHATLYWYQQILGQGPKLLIQFQNNGVVDDSQLPKDRFSAERLKGVDSTLKIQPAKLEDSAVYLCASSLSGTSGIRADTQYFGPGTRLTVL.

This clone was counted a single time. The CDR3 loop is CASSPLRTQETQYF. In DNA, the CDR3 is TGTGCCAGCTCACCTTTGCGGACACAAGAGACCCAGTACTTC. The chain recombines TRBV18 with TRBJ2-5; perhaps TRBD1 as D (5 bases). CDR1 KGHSH and CDR2 LQKENI come from the germline V gene. This CDR3 contains 14 residues. Trimming took off 3 bases at V and 2 bases at J, with 10 bases between the two ends.

This chain connects TRBV2 to TRBJ2-7, with TRBD2 matching 7 bases. The CDR3 is made up of 14 amino acids. The germline V gene has CDR1 SNHLY and CDR2 FYNNEI. V lost 5 bases and J lost 4; bases outside the gene matches: 8. CDR3 nucleotides: TGTGCCAGCAGTCCCGGGGGGATGGGGTACGAGCAGTACTTC. It codes for CASSPGGMGYEQYF.

This clone appeared a few times. CDR3: CASSPWGGSYEQYF. The CDR3 DNA is TGTGCCAGCAGCCCCTGGGGGGGGTCCTACGAGCAGTACTTC. The V and J genes are TRBV7-2 and TRBJ2-7, with TRBD2 matching over 7 bases. CDR3 length equals 14 residues. The ends lost 5 bases at V and 1 base at J; junction bases unmatched: 5. Germline-derived CDR1 and CDR2 are SGHTA and FQGNSA.

The chain carries TRBV5-1 and TRBJ2-7; tentative D call: TRBD1 (6 bases). The V end was cut by 3 bases, the J end by 0 bases, with 19 bases between. Germline CDR1 SGHRS, CDR2 YFSETQ. The CDR3 is made up of 17 amino acids. CDR3 in DNA: TGCGCCAGCAGCTCTAGAAAAGGGACAACTGACTCCTACGAGCAGTACTTC. Protein product: CASSSRKGTTDSYEQYF.

This clone was recorded only once. The DNA for the CDR3 is TGCGCCAGCAGCAGGGACAGGGTATACAATGAGCAGTTCTTC. This gives the protein CASSRDRVYNEQFF. This chain links TRBV4-3 with TRBJ2-1, with 9 bases that match TRBD1. Germline loops: CDR1 LGHNA, CDR2 YSLEER. Trimming at V came to 5 bases and at J to 4 bases, leaving 3 bases not matched to a gene. The CDR3 sequence is 14 residues long.

This chain joins TRBV30 and TRBJ2-6, with 10 bases aligning to TRBD2. The germline V gene encodes CDR1 GTSNPN and CDR2 SVGIG (reference sequence). The V gene end was trimmed by 4 bases and the J gene end by 0 bases; junction bases not matched to a gene: 12. The CDR3 is made up of 19 amino acids. The CDR3 here is CAWNAGTSVIDSGANVLTF. CDR3 nucleotide sequence: TGTGCCTGGAATGCTGGGACTAGCGTAATCGACTCTGGGGCCAACGTCCTGACTTTC.

This sequence joins TRBV7-8 and TRBJ2-2, with D tentatively TRBD2 (6 bases). Germline V gene lookup returns CDR1 SGHVS and CDR2 FQNEAQ. The CDR3 extends over 16 amino acids. The V end lost 4 bases, the J end lost 2 bases, and 14 bases lay between the germline ends. The CDR3 nucleotides are TGTGCCAGCAGCTCCCTGGGCGGGACTAACACCGGGGAGCTGTTTTTT. Translating it yields CASSSLGGTNTGELFF.

The V call is TRBV23-1, the J call TRBJ2-7, with D perhaps matching TRBD1 (6 bases). TRBV23-1 is an ORF, and what it does is uncertain. V was pared by 9 bases and J by 3 bases, with 18 bases between. CDR3 size: 14 residues. This chain's CDR3 is CARNRSRGVYEQYF. The CDR3 DNA reads TGCGCCAGAAATAGGTCCAGGGGCGTCTACGAGCAGTACTTC.

This clone was detected a few times. The CDR3 region is CASSGGTVYFNSNQPQHF. DNA of the CDR3: TGTGCCAGTAGCGGCGGGACAGTCTACTTCAATAGCAATCAGCCCCAGCATTTT. This chain uses TRBV19 with TRBJ1-5, with 7 positions matching TRBD1. The CDR3 covers 18 residues. J lost 0 bases, V lost 6 bases, and 14 bases had no gene match. The germline gives CDR1 LNHDA, CDR2 SQIVND (reference sequence). Full variable domain (outside the CDR3, taken from reference TRBV19 and TRBJ1-5): DGGITQSPKYLFRKEGQNVTLSCEQNLNHDAMYWYRQDPGQGLRLIYYSQIVNDFQKGDIAEGYSVSREKKESFPLTVTSAQKNPTAFYLCASSGGTVYFNSNQPQHFGDGTRLSIL.

V usage is TRBV7-2 and J usage is TRBJ1-1, with 9 positions matching TRBD1. The CDR3 runs to 15 residues. Germline V lookup: CDR1 SGHTA, CDR2 FQGNSA. Trimming took 5 bases from V and 4 from J; bases not matched to a gene: 8. The CDR3 DNA sequence: TGTGCCAGCAGCCTGGGGGACAGGGCAAGCACTGAAGCTTTCTTT. Amino acids: CASSLGDRASTEAFF.